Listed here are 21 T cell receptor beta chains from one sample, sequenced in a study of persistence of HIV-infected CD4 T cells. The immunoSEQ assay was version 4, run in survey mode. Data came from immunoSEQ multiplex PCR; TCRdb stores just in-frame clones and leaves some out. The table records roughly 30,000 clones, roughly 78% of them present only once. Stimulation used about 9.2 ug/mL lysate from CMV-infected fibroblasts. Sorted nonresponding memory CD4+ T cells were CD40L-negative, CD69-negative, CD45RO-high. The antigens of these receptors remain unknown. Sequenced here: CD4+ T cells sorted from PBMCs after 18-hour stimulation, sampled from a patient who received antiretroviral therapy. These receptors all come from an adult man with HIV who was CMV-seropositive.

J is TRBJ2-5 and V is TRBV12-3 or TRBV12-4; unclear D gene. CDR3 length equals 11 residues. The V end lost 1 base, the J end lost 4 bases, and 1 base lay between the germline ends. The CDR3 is CASSLGETQYF. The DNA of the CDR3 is TGTGCCAGCAGTTTAGGAGAGACCCAGTACTTC.

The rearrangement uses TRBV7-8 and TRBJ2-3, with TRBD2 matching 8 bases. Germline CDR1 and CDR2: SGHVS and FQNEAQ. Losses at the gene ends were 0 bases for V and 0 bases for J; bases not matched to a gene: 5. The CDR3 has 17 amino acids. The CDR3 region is CASSLAQRGISTDTQYF. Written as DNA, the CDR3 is TGTGCCAGCAGCTTAGCTCAGCGGGGGATTAGCACAGATACGCAGTATTTT.

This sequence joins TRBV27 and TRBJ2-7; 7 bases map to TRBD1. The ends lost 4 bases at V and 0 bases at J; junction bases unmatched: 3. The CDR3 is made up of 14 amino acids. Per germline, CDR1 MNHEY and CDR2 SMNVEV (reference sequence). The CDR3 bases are TGTGCCAGCAGTTCACCAGGGGGCTCCTACGAGCAGTACTTC. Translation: CASSSPGGSYEQYF.

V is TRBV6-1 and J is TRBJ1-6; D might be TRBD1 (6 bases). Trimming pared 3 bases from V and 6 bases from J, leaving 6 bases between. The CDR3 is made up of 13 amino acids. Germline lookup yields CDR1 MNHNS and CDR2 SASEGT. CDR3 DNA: TGTGCCAGCAGTGACAGGGGTAATTCACCCCTCCACTTT. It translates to CASSDRGNSPLHF.

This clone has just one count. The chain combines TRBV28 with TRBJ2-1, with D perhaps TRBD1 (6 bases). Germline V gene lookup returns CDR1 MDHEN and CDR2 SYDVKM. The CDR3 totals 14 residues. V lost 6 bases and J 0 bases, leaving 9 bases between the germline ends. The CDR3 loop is CASRGTFSYNEQFF. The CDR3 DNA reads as TGTGCCAGCAGAGGGACATTCTCCTACAATGAGCAGTTCTTC.

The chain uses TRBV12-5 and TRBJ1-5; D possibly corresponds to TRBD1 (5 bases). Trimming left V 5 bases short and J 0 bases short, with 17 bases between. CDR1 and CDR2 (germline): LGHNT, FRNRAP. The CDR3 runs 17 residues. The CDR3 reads CASGPPGTQYSNQPQHF. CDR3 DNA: TGTGCTAGTGGTCCCCCAGGGACGCAGTATAGCAATCAGCCCCAGCATTTT.

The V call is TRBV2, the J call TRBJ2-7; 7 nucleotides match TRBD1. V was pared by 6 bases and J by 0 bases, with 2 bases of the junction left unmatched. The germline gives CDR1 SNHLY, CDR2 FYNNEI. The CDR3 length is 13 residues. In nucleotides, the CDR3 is TGTGCCAGCAGACGACAGGGCTCCTACGAGCAGTACTTC. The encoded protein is CASRRQGSYEQYF.

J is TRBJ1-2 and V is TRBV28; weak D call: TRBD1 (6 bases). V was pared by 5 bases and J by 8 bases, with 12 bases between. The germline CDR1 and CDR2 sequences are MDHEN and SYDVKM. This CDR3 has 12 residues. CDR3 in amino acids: CASSVTGNGYTF. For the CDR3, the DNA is TGTGCCAGCAGTGTTACAGGGAACGGCTACACCTTC.

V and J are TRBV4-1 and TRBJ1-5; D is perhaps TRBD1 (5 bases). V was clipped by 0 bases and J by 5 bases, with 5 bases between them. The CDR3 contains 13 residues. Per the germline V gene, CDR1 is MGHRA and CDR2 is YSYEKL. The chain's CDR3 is CASSQDRDQPQHF. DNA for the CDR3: TGCGCCAGCAGCCAAGACAGGGATCAGCCCCAGCATTTT.

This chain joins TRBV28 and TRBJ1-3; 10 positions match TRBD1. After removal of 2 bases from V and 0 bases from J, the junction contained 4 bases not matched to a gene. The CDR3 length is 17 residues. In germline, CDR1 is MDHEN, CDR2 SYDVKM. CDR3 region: CASSLGGQGFSGNTIYF. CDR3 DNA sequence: TGTGCCAGCAGTTTAGGGGGACAGGGGTTCTCTGGAAACACCATATATTTT. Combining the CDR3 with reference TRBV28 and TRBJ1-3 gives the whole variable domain DVKVTQSSRYLVKRTGEKVFLECVQDMDHENMFWYRQDPGLGLRLIYFSYDVKMKEKGDIPEGYSVSREKKERFSLILESASTNQTSMYLCASSLGGQGFSGNTIYFGEGSWLTVV.

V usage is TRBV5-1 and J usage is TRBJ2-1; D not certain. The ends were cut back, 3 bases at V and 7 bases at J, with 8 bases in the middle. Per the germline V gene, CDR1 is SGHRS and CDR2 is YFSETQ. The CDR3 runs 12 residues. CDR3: CASSSFGNEQFF. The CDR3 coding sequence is TGCGCCAGCAGCTCCTTTGGGAATGAGCAGTTCTTC.

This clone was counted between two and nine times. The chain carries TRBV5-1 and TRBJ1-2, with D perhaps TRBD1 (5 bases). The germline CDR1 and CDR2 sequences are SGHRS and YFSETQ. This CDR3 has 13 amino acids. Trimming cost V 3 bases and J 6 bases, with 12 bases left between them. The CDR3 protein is CASSYGQGNGYTF. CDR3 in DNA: TGCGCCAGCAGCTACGGGCAGGGTAATGGCTACACCTTC.

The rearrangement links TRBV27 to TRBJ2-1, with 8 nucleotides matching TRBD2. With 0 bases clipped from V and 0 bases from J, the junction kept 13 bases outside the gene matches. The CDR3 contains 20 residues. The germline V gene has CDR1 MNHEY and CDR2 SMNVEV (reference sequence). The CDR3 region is CASSLSFLAGPWSSYNEQFF. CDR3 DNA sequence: TGTGCCAGCAGTTTATCGTTTTTAGCGGGGCCCTGGAGCTCCTACAATGAGCAGTTCTTC.

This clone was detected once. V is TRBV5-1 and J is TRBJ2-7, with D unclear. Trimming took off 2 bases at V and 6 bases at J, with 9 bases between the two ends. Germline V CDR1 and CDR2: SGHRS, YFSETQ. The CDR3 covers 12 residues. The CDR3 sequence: CASSFPGSEQYF. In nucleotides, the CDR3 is TGCGCCAGCAGCTTCCCTGGGTCCGAGCAGTACTTC. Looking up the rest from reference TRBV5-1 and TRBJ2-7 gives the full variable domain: KAGVTQTPRYLIKTRGQQVTLSCSPISGHRSVSWYQQTPGQGLQFLFEYFSETQRNKGNFPGRFSGRQFSNSRSEMNVSTLELGDSALYLCASSFPGSEQYFGPGTRLTVT.

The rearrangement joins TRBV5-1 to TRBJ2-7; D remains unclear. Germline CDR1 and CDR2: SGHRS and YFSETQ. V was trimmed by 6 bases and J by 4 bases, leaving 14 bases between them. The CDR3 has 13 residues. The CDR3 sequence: CASMEPGTYEQYF. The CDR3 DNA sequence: TGCGCCAGCATGGAACCGGGTACTTACGAGCAGTACTTC.

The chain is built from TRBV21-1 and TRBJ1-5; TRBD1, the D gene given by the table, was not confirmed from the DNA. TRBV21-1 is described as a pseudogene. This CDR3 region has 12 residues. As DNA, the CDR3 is TGCTGGCAGGGGGTCGGCAATCAGCCCCAGCATTTT. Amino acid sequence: CWQGVGNQPQHF.

The CDR3 sequence is CASSPSGRGDTDTQYF. CDR3 nucleotide sequence: TGTGCCAGCAGCCCCTCGGGGCGGGGGGACACAGATACGCAGTATTTT. This chain joins TRBV13 and TRBJ2-3; the match to TRBD2 covers 8 bases. Germline-derived CDR1 and CDR2 are PRHDT and FYEKMQ (reference sequence). V lost 5 bases, J lost 2 bases, and 9 bases stayed unmatched. This CDR3 has 16 amino acids.

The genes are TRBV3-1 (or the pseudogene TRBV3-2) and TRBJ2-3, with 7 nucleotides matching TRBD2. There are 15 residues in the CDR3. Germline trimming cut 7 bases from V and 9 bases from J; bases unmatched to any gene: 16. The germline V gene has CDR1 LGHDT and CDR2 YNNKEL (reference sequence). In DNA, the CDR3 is TGTGCCAGCAACGGGGGGAAAAATCTACGTCTGACGCAGTATTTT. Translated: CASNGGKNLRLTQYF.

In DNA, the CDR3 is TGCGCCAGCAGCGGCGGATATAGCAATCAGCCCCAGCATTTT. It specifies CASSGGYSNQPQHF. This chain uses TRBV10-2 with TRBJ1-5; D gene unclear. Looked up from germline, CDR1 is WSHSY and CDR2 is SAAADI. The CDR3 contains 14 residues. The V and J ends lost 6 bases and 0 bases respectively, with 9 bases between them.

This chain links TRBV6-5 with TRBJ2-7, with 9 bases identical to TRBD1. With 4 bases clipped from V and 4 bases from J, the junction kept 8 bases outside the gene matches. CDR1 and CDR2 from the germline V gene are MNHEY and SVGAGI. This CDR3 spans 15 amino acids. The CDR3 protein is CASSSFWTGDYEQYF. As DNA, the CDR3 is TGTGCCAGCAGTTCTTTTTGGACAGGGGATTACGAGCAGTACTTC.

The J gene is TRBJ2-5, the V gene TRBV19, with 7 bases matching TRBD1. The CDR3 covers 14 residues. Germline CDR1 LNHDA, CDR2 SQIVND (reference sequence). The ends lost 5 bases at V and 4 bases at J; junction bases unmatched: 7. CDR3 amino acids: CASSGRQGGETQYF. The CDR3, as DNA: TGTGCCAGTAGTGGTAGACAGGGTGGAGAGACCCAGTACTTC.